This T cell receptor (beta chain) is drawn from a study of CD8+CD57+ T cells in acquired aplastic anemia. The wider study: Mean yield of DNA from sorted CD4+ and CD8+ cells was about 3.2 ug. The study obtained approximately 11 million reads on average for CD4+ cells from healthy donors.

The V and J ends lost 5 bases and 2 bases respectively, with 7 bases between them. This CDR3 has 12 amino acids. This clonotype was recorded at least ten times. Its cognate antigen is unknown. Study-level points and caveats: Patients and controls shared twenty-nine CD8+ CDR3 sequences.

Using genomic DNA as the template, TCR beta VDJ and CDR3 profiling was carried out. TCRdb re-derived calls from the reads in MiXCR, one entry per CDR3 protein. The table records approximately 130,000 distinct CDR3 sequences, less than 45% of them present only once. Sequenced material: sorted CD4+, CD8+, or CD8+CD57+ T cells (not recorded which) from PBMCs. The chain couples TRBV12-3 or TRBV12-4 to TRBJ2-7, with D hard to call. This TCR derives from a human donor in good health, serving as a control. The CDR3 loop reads CASSRQTYEQYF. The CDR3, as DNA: TGTGCCAGCAGTCGGCAGACCTACGAGCAGTACTTC.